Listed below are T cell receptor beta chains from one sample, sequenced in a study of T cell repertoires in cytomegalovirus infection. A single record per CDR3 protein comes from TCRdb applying MiXCR to the reads. The table has over 85,000 distinct CDR3 sequences, about 17% seen once; the top ten hold more than 7%. The material sequenced was PBMCs. These receptors were collected from a human donor in good health (CMV status not recorded). Some clones in this sample may be carry-over from other donors' samples. Each CDR3 is given with its conserved first and last residue. The D gene is left open where the match is weak. The size entry is marked missing in some rows and otherwise reads once, few, many or a size class.

clone_size j_call d_call v_call cdr3_aa cdr3_nt
many TRBJ2-3 TRBD2 TRBV2 CASRLALAGRSSTDTQYF TGTGCCAGCAGGCTTGCCCTAGCGGGGCGTTCTAGCACAGATACGCAGTATTTT
many TRBJ1-2 NA TRBV6-1 CASSATGTYGYTF TGTGCCAGCAGCGCAACAGGTACCTATGGCTACACCTTC
NA TRBJ1-1 NA TRBV30 CAWCERHRNTEAFF TGTGCCTGGTGTGAGAGACATCGGAACACTGAAGCTTTCTTT
NA TRBJ1-5 NA TRBV27 CASSFAGGINQPQHF TGTGCCAGCAGTTTTGCGGGGGGGATTAATCAGCCCCAGCATTTT
few TRBJ2-3 NA TRBV24-1 CATSDLRAGSRDTQYF TGTGCCACCAGTGATTTGCGGGCGGGGTCTCGCGATACGCAGTATTTT
few TRBJ1-4 NA TRBV5-4 CASSLAGGGGNEKLFF TGTGCCAGCAGCTTGGCCGGGGGAGGAGGTAATGAAAAACTGTTTTTT
many TRBJ2-3 NA TRBV6-1 CASSSLRGDTDTQYF TGTGCCAGCAGTTCTTTGAGGGGGGACACAGATACGCAGTATTTT
many TRBJ2-5 TRBD1 TRBV7-8 CASSLAGPDRGETQYF TGTGCCAGCAGCTTAGCGGGACCGGACAGGGGGGAGACCCAGTACTTC
NA TRBJ1-5 NA TRBV19 CASSINNQPQHF TGTGCCAGTAGTATTAACAATCAGCCCCAGCATTTT
many TRBJ2-2 TRBD2 TRBV6-1 CASSKLALVLFF TGTGCCAGCAGCAAACTAGCGTTGGTGCTGTTTTTT
once TRBJ2-5 NA TRBV7-9 CASWGGHQETQYF TGTGCCAGCTGGGGGGGGCACCAAGAGACCCAGTACTTC
few TRBJ1-1 TRBD1 TRBV5-5 CASSGKGTGSLNTEAFF TGTGCCAGCAGCGGGAAAGGGACAGGGTCATTGAACACTGAAGCTTTCTTT
many TRBJ2-3 TRBD2 TRBV12-3/TRBV12-4 CASSQTSGYTDTQYF TGTGCCAGCAGCCAGACTAGCGGATACACAGATACGCAGTATTTT
many TRBJ1-4 NA TRBV7-2 CASSPREEKLFF TGTGCCAGCAGCCCCAGGGAAGAAAAACTGTTTTTT
many TRBJ1-1 NA TRBV7-3 CASRRQDNTEAFF TGTGCCAGCAGAAGACAGGATAACACTGAAGCTTTCTTT
few TRBJ2-3 TRBD1 TRBV29-1 CSGSTGGDTQYF TGCAGCGGGTCCACAGGGGGCGATACGCAGTATTTT
NA TRBJ1-2 NA TRBV20-1 CSATPMRGRGYTF TGCAGTGCTACCCCGATGCGAGGGAGAGGCTACACCTTC
NA TRBJ1-6 NA TRBV28 CASSSPGGWNSPLHF TGTGCCAGCAGTTCCCCGGGAGGGTGGAATTCACCCCTCCACTTT
many TRBJ1-5 TRBD1 TRBV7-8 CASSSDRYSNQPQHF TGTGCCAGCAGCTCGGACAGGTATAGCAATCAGCCCCAGCATTTT
NA TRBJ2-5 NA TRBV29-1 CSVAAGSETQYF TGCAGCGTTGCGGCAGGGTCGGAGACCCAGTACTTC